The T cell receptor beta chain under discussion was sequenced for a study of response to subunit inactivated influenza vaccine (dated by TCRdb to the late 2010s). In the study overall: Deep quantitative profiling of the T cell receptor repertoire was used in the study to follow responses to a trivalent subunit inactivated influenza vaccine. Study-wide conclusions, independent of this receptor: The authors proposed that each seasonal influenza vaccination may bring in only a limited number of new T cells.

This clonotype has more than one count but fewer than ten. The antigen it binds to is not known. No base quality values were provided; no much bigger clone lies one nucleotide off. The time point label on this specimen signifies: around 47 days after influenza vaccine administration. To prepare the library, RT-PCR was applied. The sequencer listed for this sample is Illumina HiSeq 2500. TCRdb handled the public reads itself, with Q25 trimming in fastp and clone calling in MiXCR, and kept productive beta chains. Under each unique CDR3 protein, matching rows form one entry showing the most common genes and DNA. Across this sample there are about 520,000 distinct CDR3 sequences, with 11% seen only once. The ten largest make up roughly 12% of the sample. From the germline V gene (reference sequence), CDR1 is DFQATT and CDR2 is SNEGSKA. There are 16 amino acids in the CDR3, from cysteine to phenylalanine inclusive. Here the CDR3 DNA is all that survives: 48 bases in frame from base 1. V is pared back by 3 bases and J by 0 bases, with 16 bases lying between the germline termini.

This sequence originates from a man aged 45-65 years who received an inactivated influenza vaccine. Donor details come from another sample of the same person, matched by shared clones. Here the chain combines TRBV20-1 and TRBJ2-3, with the D gene uncertain. The sequencing used PBMCs from blood, collected 40 to 50 days after vaccination. The base sequence is TGCAGTGCTAGGGATCTCCTTAGCCCTAGCACAGATACGCAGTATTTT. The resulting protein is CSARDLLSPSTDTQYF.